This T cell receptor beta chain comes out of a study of blood T cell repertoires in COVID-19. How the authors handled the data: Quantification of nucleated cells was approximated via reference gene primer amplification. The assay was immunoSEQ multiplex PCR, and TCRdb's table has in-frame clones only and misses some. V, J and clone size derive from that table, while D and trimming were established from the DNA sequence. The sample has 350,000 to 450,000 clones, about 86% seen once. The CDR3 has 17 amino acids. After removal of 4 bases from V and 6 bases from J, the junction contained 8 bases not matched to a gene. The germline gives CDR1 SGHRS, CDR2 YFSETQ.

This receptor was identified in a woman aged 55-70 years with COVID-19, enrolled during active disease. The sample comprised peripheral blood. The V call is TRBV5-1, the J call TRBJ2-2; 14 positions match TRBD2. The CDR3, as DNA: TGCGCCAGCAGCCCGACTAGCGGGGGGGCCGGGGCCGGGGAGCTGTTTTTT. It yields the protein CASSPTSGGAGAGELFF. The full variable domain, completed using reference TRBV5-1 and TRBJ2-2, is KAGVTQTPRYLIKTRGQQVTLSCSPISGHRSVSWYQQTPGQGLQFLFEYFSETQRNKGNFPGRFSGRQFSNSRSEMNVSTLELGDSALYLCASSPTSGGAGAGELFFGEGSRLTVL.